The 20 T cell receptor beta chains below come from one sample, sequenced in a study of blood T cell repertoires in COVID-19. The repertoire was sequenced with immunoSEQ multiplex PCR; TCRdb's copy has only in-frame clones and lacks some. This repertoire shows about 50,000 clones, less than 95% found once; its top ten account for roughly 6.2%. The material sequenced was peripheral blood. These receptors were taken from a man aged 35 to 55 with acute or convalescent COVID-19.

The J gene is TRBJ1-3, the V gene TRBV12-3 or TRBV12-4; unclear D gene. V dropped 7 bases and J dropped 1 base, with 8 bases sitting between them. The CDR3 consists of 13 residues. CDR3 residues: CASMRFSGNTIYF. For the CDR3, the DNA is TGTGCCAGCATGAGGTTTTCTGGAAACACCATATATTTT.

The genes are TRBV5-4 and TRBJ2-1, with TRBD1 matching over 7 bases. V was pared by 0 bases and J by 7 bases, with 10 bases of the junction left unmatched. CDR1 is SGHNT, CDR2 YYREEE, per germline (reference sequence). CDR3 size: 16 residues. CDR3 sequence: CASSLATMTGLNEQFF. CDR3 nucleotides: TGTGCCAGCAGCTTGGCGACTATGACAGGGTTGAATGAGCAGTTCTTC.

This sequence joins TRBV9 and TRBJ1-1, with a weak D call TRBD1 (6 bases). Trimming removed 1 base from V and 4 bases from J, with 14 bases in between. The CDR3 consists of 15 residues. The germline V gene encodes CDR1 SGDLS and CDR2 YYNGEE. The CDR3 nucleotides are TGTGCCAGCAGCGTAAGTCAGGGGCTAAGCACTGAAGCTTTCTTT. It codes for CASSVSQGLSTEAFF.

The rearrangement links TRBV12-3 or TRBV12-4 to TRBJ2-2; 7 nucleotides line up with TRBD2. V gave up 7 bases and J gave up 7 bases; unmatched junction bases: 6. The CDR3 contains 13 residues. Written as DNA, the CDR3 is TGTGCCAGCACACTAGCGAGAGGCGGGGAGCTGTTTTTT. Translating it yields CASTLARGGELFF.

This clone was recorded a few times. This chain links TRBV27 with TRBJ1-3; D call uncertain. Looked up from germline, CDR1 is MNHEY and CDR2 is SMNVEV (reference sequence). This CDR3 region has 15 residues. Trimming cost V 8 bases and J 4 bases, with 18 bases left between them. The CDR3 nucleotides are TGTGCCAGCCGTCCTGGAGGGAAAGTCGGAAACACCATATATTTT. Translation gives CASRPGGKVGNTIYF.

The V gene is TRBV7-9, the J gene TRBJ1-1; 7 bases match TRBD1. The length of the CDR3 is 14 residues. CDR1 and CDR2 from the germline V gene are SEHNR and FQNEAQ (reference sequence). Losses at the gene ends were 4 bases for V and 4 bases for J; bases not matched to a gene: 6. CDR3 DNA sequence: TGTGCCAGCAGCTGGAATCAGGGGGGCACTGAAGCTTTCTTT. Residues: CASSWNQGGTEAFF. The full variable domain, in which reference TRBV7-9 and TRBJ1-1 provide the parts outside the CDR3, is DTGVSQNPRHKITKRGQNVTFRCDPISEHNRLYWYRQTLGQGPEFLTYFQNEAQLEKSRLLSDRFSAERPKGSFSTLEIQRTEQGDSAMYLCASSWNQGGTEAFFGQGTRLTVV.

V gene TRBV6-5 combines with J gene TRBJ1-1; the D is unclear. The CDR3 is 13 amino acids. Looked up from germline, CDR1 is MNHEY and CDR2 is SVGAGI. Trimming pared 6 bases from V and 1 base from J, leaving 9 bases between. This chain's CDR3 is CASSQVPNTEAFF. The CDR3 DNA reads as TGTGCCAGCAGCCAGGTCCCGAACACTGAAGCTTTCTTT.

The CDR3 protein is CASSTSGTSGSMNTQYF. DNA of the CDR3: TGTGCCAGTAGTACCTCCGGCACTAGCGGGAGTATGAATACGCAGTATTTT. The chain carries TRBV19 and TRBJ2-3; TRBD2 matches at 11 bases. The CDR3 consists of 17 residues. Germline V gene sequence: CDR1 LNHDA, CDR2 SQIVND (reference sequence). The trim removed 4 bases at V and 7 bases at J, leaving 13 bases unmatched.

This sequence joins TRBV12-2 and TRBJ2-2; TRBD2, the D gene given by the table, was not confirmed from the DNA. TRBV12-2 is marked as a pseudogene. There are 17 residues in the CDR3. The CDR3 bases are TGTGCAAGTCGGCCCGCACTAGCGGGAGTACTTGCCGGGGAGCTGTTTTTT. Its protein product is CASRPALAGVLAGELFF.

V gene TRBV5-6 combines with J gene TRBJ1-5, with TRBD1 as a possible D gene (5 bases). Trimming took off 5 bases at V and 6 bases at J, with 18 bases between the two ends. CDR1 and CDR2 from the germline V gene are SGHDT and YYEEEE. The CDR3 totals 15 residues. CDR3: CASSFFQGSVQPQHF. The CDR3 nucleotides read TGTGCCAGCAGTTTTTTTCAGGGCTCGGTTCAGCCCCAGCATTTT.

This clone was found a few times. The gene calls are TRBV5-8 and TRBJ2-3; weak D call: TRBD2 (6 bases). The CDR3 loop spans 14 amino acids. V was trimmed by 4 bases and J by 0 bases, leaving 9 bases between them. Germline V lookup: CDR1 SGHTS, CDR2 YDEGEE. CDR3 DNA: TGTGCCAGCAGCCTCGGGACTAGCACAGATACGCAGTATTTT. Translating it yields CASSLGTSTDTQYF.

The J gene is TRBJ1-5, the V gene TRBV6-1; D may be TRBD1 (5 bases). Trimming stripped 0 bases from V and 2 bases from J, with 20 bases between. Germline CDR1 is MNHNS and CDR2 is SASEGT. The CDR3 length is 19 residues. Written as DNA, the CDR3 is TGTGCCAGCAGTGAAGCCCATGGGGGGGTCGGTATTGGCAATCAGCCCCAGCATTTT. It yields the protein CASSEAHGGVGIGNQPQHF.

The CDR3 coding sequence is TGTGCCTGGAGTGTACCTGGACAGGGTGTTGAAAAACTGTTTTTT. Amino acid sequence: CAWSVPGQGVEKLFF. The genes are TRBV30 and TRBJ1-4, with TRBD1 matching over 8 bases. Germline CDR1 is GTSNPN and CDR2 is SVGIG (reference sequence). The CDR3 has 15 residues. V lost 0 bases, J lost 7 bases, and 7 bases stayed unmatched.

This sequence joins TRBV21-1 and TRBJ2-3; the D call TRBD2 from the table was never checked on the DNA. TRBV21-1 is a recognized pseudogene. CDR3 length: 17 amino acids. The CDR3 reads CASTGTSGRGTTDTQYF. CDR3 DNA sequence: TGTGCCAGCACAGGGACTAGCGGGAGGGGGACCACAGATACGCAGTATTTT.

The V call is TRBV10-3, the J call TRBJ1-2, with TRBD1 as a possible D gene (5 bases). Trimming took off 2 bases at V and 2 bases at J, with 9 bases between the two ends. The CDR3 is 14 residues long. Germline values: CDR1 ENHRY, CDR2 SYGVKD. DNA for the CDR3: TGTGCCATCAGTGAGATAAGACAGAACTATGGCTACACCTTC. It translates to CAISEIRQNYGYTF.

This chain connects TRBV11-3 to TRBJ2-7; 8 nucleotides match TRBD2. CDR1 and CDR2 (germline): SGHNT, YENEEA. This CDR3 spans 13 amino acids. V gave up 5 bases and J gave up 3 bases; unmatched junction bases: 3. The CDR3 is CASSPGGHYEQYF. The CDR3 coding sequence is TGTGCCAGCAGCCCGGGAGGGCACTACGAGCAGTACTTC. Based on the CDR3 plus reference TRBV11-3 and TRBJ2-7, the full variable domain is EAGVVQSPRYKIIEKKQPVAFWCNPISGHNTLYWYLQNLGQGPELLIRYENEEAVDDSQLPKDRFSAERLKGVDSTLKIQPAELGDSAVYLCASSPGGHYEQYFGPGTRLTVT.

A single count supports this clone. CDR3 bases: TGTGCCAGCAGGGCCAGAGCGGGGGTGAATGAGCAGTTCTTC. Its protein product is CASRARAGVNEQFF. This sequence joins TRBV6-5 and TRBJ2-1; 8 nucleotides match TRBD2. The germline V gene has CDR1 MNHEY and CDR2 SVGAGI. Trimming at V came to 6 bases and at J to 7 bases, leaving 8 bases not matched to a gene. The CDR3 sequence is 14 residues long.

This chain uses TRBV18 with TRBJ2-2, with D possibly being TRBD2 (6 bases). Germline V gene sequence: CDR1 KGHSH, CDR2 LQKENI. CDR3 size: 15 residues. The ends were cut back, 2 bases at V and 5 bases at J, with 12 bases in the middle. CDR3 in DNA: TGTGCCAGCTCACCAAGGCAGGAGGGGACCGGGGAGCTGTTTTTT. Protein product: CASSPRQEGTGELFF.

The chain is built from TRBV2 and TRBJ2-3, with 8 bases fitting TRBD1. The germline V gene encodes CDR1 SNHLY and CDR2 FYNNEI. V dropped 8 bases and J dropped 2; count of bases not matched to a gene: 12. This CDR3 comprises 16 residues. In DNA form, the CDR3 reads TGTGCCAGCGGGCGGGACAGGACAGGGTACACAGATACGCAGTATTTT. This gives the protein CASGRDRTGYTDTQYF.

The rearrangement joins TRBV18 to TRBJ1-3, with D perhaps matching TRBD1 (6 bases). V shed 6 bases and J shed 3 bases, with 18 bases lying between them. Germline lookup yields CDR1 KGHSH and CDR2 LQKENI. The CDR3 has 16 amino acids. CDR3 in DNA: TGTGCCAGCTCCCGGGCAGGGGTCGCAAGTGGAAACACCATATATTTT. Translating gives CASSRAGVASGNTIYF.